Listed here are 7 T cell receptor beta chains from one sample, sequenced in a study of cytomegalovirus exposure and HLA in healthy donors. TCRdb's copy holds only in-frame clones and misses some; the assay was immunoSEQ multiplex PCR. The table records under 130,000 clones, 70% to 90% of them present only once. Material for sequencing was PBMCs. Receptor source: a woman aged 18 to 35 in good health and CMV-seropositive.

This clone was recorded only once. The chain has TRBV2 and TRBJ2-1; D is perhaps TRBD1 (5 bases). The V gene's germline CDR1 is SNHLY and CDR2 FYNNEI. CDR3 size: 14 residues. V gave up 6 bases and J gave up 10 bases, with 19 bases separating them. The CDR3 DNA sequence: TGTGCCAGCAGGGCAGACAGAAACGTTTGGGAGCAGTTCTTC. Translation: CASRADRNVWEQFF.

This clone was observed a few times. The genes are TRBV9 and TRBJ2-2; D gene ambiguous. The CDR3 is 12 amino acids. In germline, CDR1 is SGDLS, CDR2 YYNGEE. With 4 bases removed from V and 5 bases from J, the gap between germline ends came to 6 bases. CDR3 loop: CASSPSTGELFF. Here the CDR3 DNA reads TGTGCCAGCAGCCCCTCGACCGGGGAGCTGTTTTTT.

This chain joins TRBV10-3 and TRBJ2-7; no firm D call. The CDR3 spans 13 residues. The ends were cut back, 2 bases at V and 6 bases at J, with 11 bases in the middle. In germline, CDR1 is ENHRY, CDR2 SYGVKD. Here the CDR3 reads CAISEGKTVEQYF. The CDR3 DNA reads TGTGCCATCAGTGAGGGTAAAACGGTCGAGCAGTACTTC.

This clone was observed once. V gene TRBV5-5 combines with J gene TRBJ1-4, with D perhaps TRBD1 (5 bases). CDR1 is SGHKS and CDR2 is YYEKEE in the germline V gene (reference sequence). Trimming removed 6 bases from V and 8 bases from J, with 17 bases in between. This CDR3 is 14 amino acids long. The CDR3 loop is CASTPGRRGEKLFF. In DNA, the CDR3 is TGTGCCAGCACTCCAGGGCGGCGGGGGGAAAAACTGTTTTTT.

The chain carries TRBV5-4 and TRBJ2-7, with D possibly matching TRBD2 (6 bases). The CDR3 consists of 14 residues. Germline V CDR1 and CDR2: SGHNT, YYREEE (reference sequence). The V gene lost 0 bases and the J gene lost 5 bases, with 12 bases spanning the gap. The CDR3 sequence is CASSLVEGSHEQYF. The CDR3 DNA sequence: TGTGCCAGCAGCTTGGTGGAGGGTTCTCACGAGCAGTACTTC.

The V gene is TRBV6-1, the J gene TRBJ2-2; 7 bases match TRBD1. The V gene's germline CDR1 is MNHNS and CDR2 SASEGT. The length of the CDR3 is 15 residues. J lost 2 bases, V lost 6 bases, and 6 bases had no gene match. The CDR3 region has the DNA TGTGCCAGCAGCCGGGACAGATACAACACCGGGGAGCTGTTTTTT. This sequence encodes CASSRDRYNTGELFF.

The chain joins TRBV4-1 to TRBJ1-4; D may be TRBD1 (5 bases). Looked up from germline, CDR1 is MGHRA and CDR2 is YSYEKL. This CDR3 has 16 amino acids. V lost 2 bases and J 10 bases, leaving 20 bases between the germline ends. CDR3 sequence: CASSQPPGLGEPKLFF. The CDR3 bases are TGCGCCAGCAGCCAACCTCCGGGACTGGGGGAACCAAAACTGTTTTTT.